This T cell receptor (beta chain) was retrieved from a study of response to subunit inactivated influenza vaccine. TCRdb re-called the RT-PCR reads with MiXCR, one entry per CDR3 protein. This sample has about 190,000 distinct CDR3 sequences, with 13% to 15% found just once. Sequencing used CD8+ T cells sorted from PBMCs, obtained about 5 days after vaccination. The source of this sequence is a man aged 50 to 59 who received an inactivated influenza vaccine.

Here the CDR3 reads CASSPWATGGTGELFF. CDR3 nucleotide sequence: TGTGCCAGCAGCCCATGGGCCACAGGGGGCACCGGGGAGCTGTTTTTT. V is TRBV11-2 and J is TRBJ2-2; 8 bases are shared with TRBD1. V shed 5 bases and J 4 bases; nucleotides not matched to a gene: 9. This CDR3 region has 16 residues. Germline-derived CDR1 and CDR2 are SGHAT and FQNNGV. Using reference TRBV11-2 and TRBJ2-2 for the parts outside the CDR3, the full variable domain is EAGVAQSPRYKIIEKRQSVAFWCNPISGHATLYWYQQILGQGPKLLIQFQNNGVVDDSQLPKDRFSAERLKGVDSTLKIQPAKLEDSAVYLCASSPWATGGTGELFFGEGSRLTVL.